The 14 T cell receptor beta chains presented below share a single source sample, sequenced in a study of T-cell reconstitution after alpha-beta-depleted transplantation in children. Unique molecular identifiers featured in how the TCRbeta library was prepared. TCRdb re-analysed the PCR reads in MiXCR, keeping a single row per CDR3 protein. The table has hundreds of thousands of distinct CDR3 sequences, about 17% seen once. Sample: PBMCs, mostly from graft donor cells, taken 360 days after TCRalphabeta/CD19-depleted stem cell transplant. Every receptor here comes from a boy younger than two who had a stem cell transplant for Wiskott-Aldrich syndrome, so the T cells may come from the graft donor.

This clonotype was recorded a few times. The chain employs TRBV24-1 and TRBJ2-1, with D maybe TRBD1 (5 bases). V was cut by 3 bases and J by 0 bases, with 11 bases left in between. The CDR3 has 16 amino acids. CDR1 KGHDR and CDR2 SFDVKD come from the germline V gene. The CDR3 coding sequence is TGTGCCACCAGTGATCCAGGGTCCCGCTCCTACAATGAGCAGTTCTTC. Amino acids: CATSDPGSRSYNEQFF.

As DNA, the CDR3 is TGTGCCAGCAGTTACTCGCTTACGACAGCCTTAGGAGAAAAACTGTTTTTT. It codes for CASSYSLTTALGEKLFF. V and J are TRBV6-5 and TRBJ1-4; D might be TRBD1 (5 bases). The ends were cut back, 0 bases at V and 8 bases at J, with 19 bases in the middle. The CDR3 spans 17 residues. CDR1 is MNHEY and CDR2 is SVGAGI in the germline V gene.

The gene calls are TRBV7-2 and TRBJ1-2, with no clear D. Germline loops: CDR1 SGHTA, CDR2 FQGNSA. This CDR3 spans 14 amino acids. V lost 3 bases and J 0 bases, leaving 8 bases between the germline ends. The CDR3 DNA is TGTGCCAGCAGCTTCGGGCTCCCTAACTATGGCTACACCTTC. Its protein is CASSFGLPNYGYTF.

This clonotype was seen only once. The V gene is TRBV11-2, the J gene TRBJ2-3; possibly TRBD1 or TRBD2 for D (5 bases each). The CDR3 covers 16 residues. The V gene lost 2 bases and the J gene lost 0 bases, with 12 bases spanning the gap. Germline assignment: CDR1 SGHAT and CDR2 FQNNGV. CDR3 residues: CASSLWGNPSTDTQYF. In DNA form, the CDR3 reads TGTGCCAGCAGCTTATGGGGGAATCCTAGCACAGATACGCAGTATTTT.

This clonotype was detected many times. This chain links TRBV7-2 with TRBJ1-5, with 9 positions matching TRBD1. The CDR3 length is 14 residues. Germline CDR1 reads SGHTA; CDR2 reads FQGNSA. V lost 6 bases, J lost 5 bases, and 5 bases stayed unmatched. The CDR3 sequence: CASSLRTGDQPQHF. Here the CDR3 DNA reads TGTGCCAGCAGTTTGCGGACAGGGGATCAGCCCCAGCATTTT.

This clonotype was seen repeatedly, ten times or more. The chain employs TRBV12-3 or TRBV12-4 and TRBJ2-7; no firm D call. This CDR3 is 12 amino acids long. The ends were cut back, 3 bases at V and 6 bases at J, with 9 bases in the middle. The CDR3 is CASSLVGREQYF. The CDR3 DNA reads TGTGCCAGCAGTTTGGTAGGCCGCGAGCAGTACTTC.

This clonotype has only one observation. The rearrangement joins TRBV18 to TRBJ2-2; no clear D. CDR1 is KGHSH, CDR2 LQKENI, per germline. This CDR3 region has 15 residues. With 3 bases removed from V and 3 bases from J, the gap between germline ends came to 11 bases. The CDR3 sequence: CASSPILRDTGELFF. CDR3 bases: TGTGCCAGCTCACCGATCCTGCGTGACACCGGGGAGCTGTTTTTT.

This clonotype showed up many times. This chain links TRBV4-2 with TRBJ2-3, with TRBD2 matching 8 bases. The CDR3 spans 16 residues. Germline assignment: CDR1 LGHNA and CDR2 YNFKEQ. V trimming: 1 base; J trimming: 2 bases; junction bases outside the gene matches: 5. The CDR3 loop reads CASSQGGGLATDTQYF. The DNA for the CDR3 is TGTGCCAGCAGCCAAGGCGGAGGACTAGCCACAGATACGCAGTATTTT.

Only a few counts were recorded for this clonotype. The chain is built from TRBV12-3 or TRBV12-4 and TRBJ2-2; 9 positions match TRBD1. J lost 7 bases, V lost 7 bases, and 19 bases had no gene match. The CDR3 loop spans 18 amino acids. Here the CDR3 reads CASTRGDRAVTLGGELFF. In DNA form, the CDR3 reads TGTGCCAGCACCCGGGGGGACAGGGCCGTAACGTTGGGCGGGGAGCTGTTTTTT.

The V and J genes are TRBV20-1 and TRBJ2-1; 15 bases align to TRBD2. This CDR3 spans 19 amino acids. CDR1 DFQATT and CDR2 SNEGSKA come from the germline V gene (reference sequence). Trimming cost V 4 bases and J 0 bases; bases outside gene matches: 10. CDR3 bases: TGCAGTGCTAAGGGACTAGCGGGAGGACTTTCGAGCTCCTACAATGAGCAGTTCTTC. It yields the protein CSAKGLAGGLSSSYNEQFF.

This chain's CDR3 is CASSEWGAGANVLTF. CDR3 coding DNA: TGTGCCAGCAGTGAATGGGGTGCTGGGGCCAACGTCCTGACTTTC. The V and J genes are TRBV2 and TRBJ2-6; D remains ambiguous. The CDR3 runs to 15 residues. V was shortened by 2 bases and J by 2 bases, with 7 bases between the two germline ends. Germline lookup yields CDR1 SNHLY and CDR2 FYNNEI. The whole variable domain, remainder taken from reference TRBV2 and TRBJ2-6, is EPEVTQTPSHQVTQMGQEVILRCVPISNHLYFYWYRQILGQKVEFLVSFYNNEISEKSEIFDDQFSVERPDGSNFTLKIRSTKLEDSAMYFCASSEWGAGANVLTFGAGSRLTVL.

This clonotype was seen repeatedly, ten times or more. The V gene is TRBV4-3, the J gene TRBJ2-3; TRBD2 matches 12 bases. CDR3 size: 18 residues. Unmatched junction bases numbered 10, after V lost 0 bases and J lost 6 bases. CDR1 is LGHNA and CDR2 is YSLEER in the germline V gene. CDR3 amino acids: CASSQDFGLAGIGDTQYF. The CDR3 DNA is TGCGCCAGCAGCCAAGACTTCGGACTAGCGGGAATAGGGGATACGCAGTATTTT.

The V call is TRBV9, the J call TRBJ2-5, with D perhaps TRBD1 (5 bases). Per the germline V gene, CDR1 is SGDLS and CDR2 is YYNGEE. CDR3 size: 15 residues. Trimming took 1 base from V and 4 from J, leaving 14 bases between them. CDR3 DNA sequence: TGTGCCAGCAGCGTAACCCCAGGGATGGGAGAGACCCAGTACTTC. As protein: CASSVTPGMGETQYF.

The CDR3 DNA reads TGTGCCAGCAGTTACAGGGATGAAAAACTGTTTTTT. Translation: CASSYRDEKLFF. The chain couples TRBV12-3 or TRBV12-4 to TRBJ1-4; a possible D gene is TRBD1 (6 bases). V shed 4 bases and J shed 6 bases, with 6 bases lying between them. The CDR3 runs 12 residues.